The clone carrying this TCR beta chain was picked up many times. What it binds is unknown. The cDNA came from 5'RACE with 10-nucleotide random UMIs. Every sequencing run gave over 170 million TCR-beta sequences, taken from 15-18 subjects. TCRdb processed the 5' RACE reads anew with MiXCR; each CDR3 protein has one entry. The data hold nearly 60,000 distinct CDR3 sequences, with approximately 3.1% observed a single time. The sample belongs to a study of neurological immune-mediated disorders. Study findings and constraints: One related-CDR3 cluster, found by phylogenetic grouping, held repertoires of 18 of 34 multiple sclerosis patients and is a possible signature. Levels of TCR clonal expansion peaked in HTLV-1-associated myelopathy and reached their lowest in multiple sclerosis, under those of healthy controls.

Germline V CDR1 and CDR2: SEHNR, FQNEAQ (reference sequence). CDR3 length: 11 residues. Trimming pared 3 bases from V and 6 bases from J, leaving 5 bases between. The sample consisted of PBMCs. The source is a woman aged 55-70 years with multiple sclerosis. The chain links TRBV7-9 to TRBJ1-1, with D unclear. In nucleotides, the CDR3 is TGTGCCAGCAGCTTGGGGTCTGAAGCTTTCTTT. Its protein is CASSLGSEAFF.